This paragraph reports one T cell receptor beta chain. These data are taken from a study of blood T cell repertoires in COVID-19. Study details: Specimens from acute and convalescent COVID-19 originated in the United States, Italy and Spain.

Profiling relied on immunoSEQ multiplex PCR, and the TCRdb table lists in-frame clones only, not all of them. The sample includes around 280,000 clones, 70% to 90% of them seen just once. The ends lost 6 bases at V and 6 bases at J; junction bases unmatched: 7. The CDR3 runs to 15 residues. CDR1 and CDR2 from the germline V gene are SGHAT and FQDESV (reference sequence). Two negative PCRs, clearance, or symptom resolution characterized the recovered Cohort 3 donors. The chain employs TRBV11-1 and TRBJ2-7; TRBD2 matches 14 bases. The receptor comes from a woman in her thirties or forties who had recovered from COVID-19. Material: PBMCs or T cells enriched from blood (not recorded which). The CDR3 DNA sequence: TGTGCCAGCAGTTCCCGACTAGCGGGAGGGACCGAGCAGTACTTC. This codes for CASSSRLAGGTEQYF.